This TCR beta chain stems from a study of T-cell reconstitution after alpha-beta-depleted transplantation in children. Preparation of the TCRbeta library used unique molecular identifiers. A single record per CDR3 protein comes from TCRdb applying MiXCR to the PCR reads. Of 360,000 or so distinct CDR3 sequences listed, about 20% were seen once; the top ten hold 3.5% to 4%. The CDR3 consists of 17 residues. V lost 4 bases and J 3 bases, leaving 16 bases between the germline ends. The source material was PBMCs from the stem cell graft donor, sampled from the stem cell graft. This TCR was recovered from a human donor who donated a stem cell graft to a child with acute myeloid leukemia. This chain joins TRBV6-7 and TRBJ2-6; D is possibly TRBD2 (6 bases). TRBV6-7 counts as an open reading frame of uncertain function. The chain's CDR3 is CASSFGSKVFGANVLTF. The CDR3 DNA reads TGTGCCAGCAGTTTCGGGAGTAAGGTCTTTGGGGCCAACGTCCTGACTTTC.